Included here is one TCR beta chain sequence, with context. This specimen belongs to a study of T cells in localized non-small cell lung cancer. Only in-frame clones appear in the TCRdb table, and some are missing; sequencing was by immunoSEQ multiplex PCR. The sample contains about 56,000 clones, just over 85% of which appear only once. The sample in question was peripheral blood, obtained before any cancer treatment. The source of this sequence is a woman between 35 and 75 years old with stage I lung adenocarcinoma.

The CDR3 loop is CASSQDLAGGLRTDTQYF. In nucleotides, the CDR3 is TGCGCCAGCAGCCAAGATTTAGCGGGGGGGCTCCGCACAGATACGCAGTATTTT. V gene TRBV4-3 combines with J gene TRBJ2-3; 11 nucleotides match TRBD2. There are 18 residues in the CDR3. CDR1 is LGHNA and CDR2 is YSLEER in the germline V gene. The V gene end was trimmed by 0 bases and the J gene end by 1 base; junction bases not matched to a gene: 6.